One and the same sample provided the 6 T cell receptor beta chains below, sequenced in a study of blood T cell repertoires in COVID-19. The data were produced by immunoSEQ multiplex PCR, yet TCRdb's version contains in-frame clones alone and is incomplete. Among about 110,000 clones listed, around 75% were seen once. The sequenced sample consisted of peripheral blood. The source is a human donor with acute or convalescent COVID-19. The donor label of this sample is uncertain.

The chain uses TRBV28 and TRBJ1-2; D remains unclear. The CDR3 extends over 11 amino acids. V gave up 10 bases and J gave up 5 bases, with 11 bases separating them. Germline assignment: CDR1 MDHEN and CDR2 SYDVKM. CDR3 sequence: CATTNSYGYTF. The CDR3 DNA sequence: TGTGCCACCACCAACTCTTATGGCTACACCTTC.

The rearrangement joins TRBV30 to TRBJ1-4, with TRBD1 identical over 8 bases. After removal of 8 bases from V and 4 bases from J, the junction contained 6 bases not matched to a gene. Germline assignment: CDR1 GTSNPN and CDR2 SVGIG (reference sequence). CDR3 length: 13 residues. The CDR3 nucleotides read TGTGCCGGCCGGGACAGGAGTAATGAAAAACTGTTTTTT. Translating gives CAGRDRSNEKLFF.

Only a few counts were recorded for this clone. The V and J genes are TRBV18 and TRBJ1-3; 11 bases fit TRBD1. CDR3 length: 13 residues. J lost 7 bases, V lost 4 bases, and 0 bases had no gene match. Germline-derived CDR1 and CDR2 are KGHSH and LQKENI. DNA for the CDR3: TGTGCCAGCTCACGGGACAGGGGGAACACCATATATTTT. It yields the protein CASSRDRGNTIYF.

This clone was counted once. The chain combines TRBV13 with TRBJ1-5, with D tentatively TRBD1 (5 bases). V lost 2 bases to trimming and J lost 5 bases, with 7 bases between them. Per germline, CDR1 PRHDT and CDR2 FYEKMQ (reference sequence). The CDR3 extends over 13 amino acids. DNA of the CDR3: TGTGCCAGCAGCTTATGGGGCGATCAGCCCCAGCATTTT. It codes for CASSLWGDQPQHF. The full variable domain, its missing parts supplied by reference TRBV13 and TRBJ1-5, is AAGVIQSPRHLIKEKRETATLKCYPIPRHDTVYWYQQGPGQDPQFLISFYEKMQSDKGSIPDRFSAQQFSDYHSELNMSSLELGDSALYFCASSLWGDQPQHFGDGTRLSIL.

The chain combines TRBV5-5 with TRBJ1-3; D is ambiguous. The CDR3 contains 16 residues. Germline-derived CDR1 and CDR2 are SGHKS and YYEKEE (reference sequence). V was clipped by 0 bases and J by 5 bases, with 15 bases between them. The CDR3 region is CASSLGQALLRNTIYF. CDR3 DNA sequence: TGTGCCAGCAGCTTGGGGCAGGCCCTGTTGAGAAACACCATATATTTT.

V is TRBV28 and J is TRBJ1-6; TRBD1 agrees at 10 bases. From germline, CDR1 is MDHEN and CDR2 SYDVKM. The CDR3 runs 15 residues. After removal of 8 bases from V and 10 bases from J, the junction contained 11 bases not matched to a gene. CDR3 protein: CASVPRQGANSPLHF. CDR3 coding DNA: TGTGCCAGCGTCCCGAGACAGGGGGCTAACTCACCCCTCCACTTT.